The present T cell receptor (beta chain) was sequenced within a study of shared clonotypes between healthy human individuals. The study, taken as a whole, reports: Generally, estimated richness proved larger in naive subsets than it did in memory subsets.

Germline assignment: CDR1 SQVTM and CDR2 ANQGSEA. The CDR3 spans 16 residues. Trimming took off 4 bases at V and 0 bases at J, with 16 bases between the two ends. Naive CD8 isolation took CD45RO-negative cells positively selected for CCR7 and excluded terminally differentiated effector memory CD45RA+ cells. Details on this clone: Its antigen is as yet unknown.

The data were produced by immunoSEQ multiplex PCR, yet TCRdb's version contains in-frame clones alone and is incomplete. The sample has around 2.1 million clones, about 93% seen once. The clonotype comes from a man younger than 35 in good health. Some clones in this sample may be carry-over from other donors' samples. The V call is TRBV29-1, the J call TRBJ2-1; a weak D match, TRBD2 (5 bases). The sequenced material came from naive CD8+ T cells from PBMCs. The CDR3 reads CSVVSQTRNSYNEQFF. The CDR3 nucleotides read TGCAGCGTTGTGTCCCAAACTAGAAACTCCTACAATGAGCAGTTCTTC.